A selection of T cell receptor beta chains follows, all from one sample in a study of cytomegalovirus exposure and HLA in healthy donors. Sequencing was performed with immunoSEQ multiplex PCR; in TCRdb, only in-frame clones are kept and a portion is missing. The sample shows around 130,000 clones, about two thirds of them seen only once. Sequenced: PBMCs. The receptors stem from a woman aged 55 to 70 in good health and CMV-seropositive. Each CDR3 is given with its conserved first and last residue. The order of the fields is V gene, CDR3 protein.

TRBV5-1	CASSLGRDLSRYTF
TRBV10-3	CAISEAGGGAGDTQYF
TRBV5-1	CASSLEGGGNTYEQYF
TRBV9	CASSVEGSSGGAADTQYF
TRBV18	CASSPFPVHQTANYGYTF
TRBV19	CASTPVSNQPQHF
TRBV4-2	CASSGGDVNTEAFF
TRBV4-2	CASSQVRAGGSTDTQYF
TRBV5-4	CASSFAQGSNSPLHF
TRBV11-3	CASSLGLGGELFF
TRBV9	CASSARPGSSYEQYF
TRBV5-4	CASSLFGTGRGYTF
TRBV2	CASSEYLAGGATQYF
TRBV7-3	CASSINTDYNEQFF
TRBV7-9	CASSPRLNTDTQYF
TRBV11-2	CASSLGFGSGNTIYF
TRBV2	CASSRTVTGTEAFF
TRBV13	CASSFRTSGYTDTQYF
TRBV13	CASSLPQETQYF
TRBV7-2	CASSTRTGTPNTEAFF
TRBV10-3	CAIRTSGGGGSPYNEQFF
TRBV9	CASSVGSGVNSPLHF
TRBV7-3	CASSASRGFTEAFF
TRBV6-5	CASSVRTADTQYF
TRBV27	CASRYDRSGANVLTF
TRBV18	CASSPTGREQYF
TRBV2	CASSYRDGTDTQYF
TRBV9	CASSLGTSKGETQYF
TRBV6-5	CASTRTGDTGELFF
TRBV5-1	CASSLVGGRYGNTIYF
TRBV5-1	CASRIMGRGEKLFF
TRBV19	CASSMEQGAGNTIYF
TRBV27	CASSSGGENQPQHF
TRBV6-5	CASSSRTEDPYEQYF
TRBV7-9	CASSLDRLLPVPATDTQYF
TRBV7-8	CASSHLETQSTDRGQVDGYTF
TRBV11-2	CASSRGSYEQYF
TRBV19	CATLITAGAVIQYF
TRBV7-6	CASSLSGGQRGPESHTEAFF
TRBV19	CASSIRDRGHEQYF
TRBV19	CASRFSGTEAFF
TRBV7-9	CASSLGGHGDEQFF
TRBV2	CASKGQAALYEQYF
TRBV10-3	CAISGQGNQPQHF
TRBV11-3	CASSPRDLINEQFF
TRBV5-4	CASSLGLAGAKETQYF
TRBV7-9	CASSFVTGGDTEAFF
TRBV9	CASSPELAFEKLFF
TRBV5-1	CASSSTGTLNTGELFF
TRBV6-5	CASRDSYEQYF
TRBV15	CATSRGVAQGLNTEAFF
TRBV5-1	CASSLITGGETQYF
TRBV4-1	CASSPGQGAFF
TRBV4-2	CASSPGVRETQYF
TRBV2	CASGERGNYGYTF
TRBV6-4	CASSDPTGAHHTEAFF
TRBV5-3	CARSSPTAPAGDEQYF